This T cell receptor beta chain was recorded in a study of CD8 T cells in Susac syndrome. The V end was cut by 2 bases, the J end by 1 base, with 11 bases between. This CDR3 is 15 amino acids long. Germline lookup yields CDR1 SGHTA and CDR2 FQGNSA. Random hexamers were used to reverse transcribe 0.5 to 1 ug of RNA. TCRdb independently ran MiXCR on the immunoSEQ multiplex PCR reads; one entry per CDR3 protein. Found here are 200,000 to 300,000 distinct CDR3 sequences, just under 95% of them singletons; the top ten hold 0.06% to 0.08%. It was negative isolation that provided the CD8+ and CD4+ T cells, whereas TEMRA cells were enriched by FACS. This clonotype has just one count.

The sample taken for sequencing was CD4+ T cells from PBMCs. This receptor was taken from a human donor with multiple sclerosis. The V gene is TRBV7-2, the J gene TRBJ1-1; TRBD1 might be the D (5 bases). The CDR3 here is CASSLYTGGNTEAFF. As DNA, the CDR3 is TGTGCCAGCAGCTTATACACGGGGGGGAACACTGAAGCTTTCTTT.